One and the same sample provided the 31 T cell receptor beta chains below, sequenced in a study of cytomegalovirus exposure and HLA in healthy donors. The assay was immunoSEQ multiplex PCR, and TCRdb's table has in-frame clones only and misses some. The sample lists approximately 130,000 clones, roughly 90% occurring once. Input material: PBMCs. The receptors derive from a woman under 30 in good health and CMV-seronegative.

V gene TRBV29-1 combines with J gene TRBJ2-3; 7 nucleotides match TRBD1. Losses at the gene ends were 7 bases for V and 5 bases for J; bases not matched to a gene: 12. The germline V gene encodes CDR1 SQVTM and CDR2 ANQGSEA. CDR3 length: 14 residues. CDR3 sequence (DNA): TGCAGCGCTTCCCCTACAGGGGTGGGAGATACGCAGTATTTT. Amino acid sequence: CSASPTGVGDTQYF.

V usage is TRBV29-1 and J usage is TRBJ2-3; 8 bases align to TRBD1. V gave up 3 bases and J gave up 0 bases; unmatched junction bases: 5. Germline V gene sequence: CDR1 SQVTM, CDR2 ANQGSEA. The length of the CDR3 is 15 residues. This chain's CDR3 is CSVEGRDRSTDTQYF. The CDR3 region has the DNA TGCAGCGTTGAGGGCCGGGACAGGAGCACAGATACGCAGTATTTT.

This chain connects TRBV5-4 to TRBJ2-1, with D perhaps matching TRBD2 (6 bases). Between the trimmed V and J ends, which lost 4 bases and 7 bases, there was a span of 15 bases. CDR1 and CDR2 (germline): SGHNT, YYREEE (reference sequence). The CDR3 sequence is 14 residues long. The CDR3 loop reads CASSPGTGGNEQFF. In DNA form, the CDR3 reads TGTGCCAGCAGCCCAGGTACCGGAGGGAATGAGCAGTTCTTC. Together with reference TRBV5-4 and TRBJ2-1, the CDR3 gives the full variable domain: ETGVTQSPTHLIKTRGQQVTLRCSSQSGHNTVSWYQQALGQGPQFIFQYYREEENGRGNFPPRFSGLQFPNYSSELNVNALELDDSALYLCASSPGTGGNEQFFGPGTRLTVL.

This chain joins TRBV9 and TRBJ2-7, with D possibly matching TRBD1 (6 bases). Looked up from germline, CDR1 is SGDLS and CDR2 is YYNGEE. V shed 5 bases and J shed 3 bases, with 15 bases lying between them. The CDR3 is made up of 14 amino acids. CDR3 bases: TGTGCCAGCAGTAGACAGGACCATTTCTACGAGCAGTACTTC. Protein product: CASSRQDHFYEQYF.

The chain carries TRBV19 and TRBJ1-2; D might be TRBD1 (5 bases). Germline CDR1 reads LNHDA; CDR2 reads SQIVND (reference sequence). The germline V and J ends were trimmed by 10 bases and 4 bases, with 16 bases remaining between them. The CDR3 consists of 13 residues. DNA for the CDR3: TGTGCCACAGGGTGGGGTTCGGGCTATGGCTACACCTTC. Its translation is CATGWGSGYGYTF. The full variable domain, completed using reference TRBV19 and TRBJ1-2, is DGGITQSPKYLFRKEGQNVTLSCEQNLNHDAMYWYRQDPGQGLRLIYYSQIVNDFQKGDIAEGYSVSREKKESFPLTVTSAQKNPTAFYLCATGWGSGYGYTFGSGTRLTVV.

The rearrangement links TRBV7-2 to TRBJ2-5; 8 nucleotides line up with TRBD1. V shed 5 bases, J shed 4 bases, and the junction held 3 bases outside the gene matches. The CDR3 totals 13 residues. Germline-derived CDR1 and CDR2 are SGHTA and FQGNSA. DNA of the CDR3: TGTGCCAGCAGCCCACAGGGGGGAGAGACCCAGTACTTC. Translation: CASSPQGGETQYF.

The CDR3 protein is CASSLYDRAANTIYF. The CDR3 region has the DNA TGTGCCAGCAGTTTATACGACAGGGCGGCGAACACCATATATTTT. The gene calls are TRBV28 and TRBJ1-3; 7 bases are a match to TRBD1. The germline gives CDR1 MDHEN, CDR2 SYDVKM. The CDR3 contains 15 residues. V lost 1 base and J lost 7; bases outside the gene matches: 7.

For this clone: Other DNA sequences in the sample encode the same CDR3. The V gene is TRBV19, the J gene TRBJ2-7, with TRBD1 identical over 7 bases. This CDR3 contains 13 residues. Per the germline V gene, CDR1 is LNHDA and CDR2 is SQIVND (reference sequence). The V segment lost 4 bases and the J segment 2 bases; nucleotides outside the gene matches: 2. DNA of the CDR3: TGTGCCAGTAGTAGGCAGGGGGCCTACGAGCAGTACTTC. Its protein product is CASSRQGAYEQYF.

The sample holds one count of this clone. The gene calls are TRBV5-1 and TRBJ2-1; 11 bases are shared with TRBD1. J gave up 2 bases and V 0 bases, and 1 base lay outside the gene matches. Germline V gene sequence: CDR1 SGHRS, CDR2 YFSETQ. The CDR3 has 16 amino acids. DNA for the CDR3: TGCGCCAGCAGCTTGGGGACAGGGGGCGCCTACAATGAGCAGTTCTTC. This sequence encodes CASSLGTGGAYNEQFF.

This clone has more than one count but fewer than ten. The gene calls are TRBV7-2 and TRBJ2-1; 9 positions match TRBD2. Germline V gene data show CDR1 as SGHTA and CDR2 as FQGNSA. This CDR3 has 16 residues. V was pared by 1 base and J by 1 base, with 2 bases of the junction left unmatched. The CDR3, as DNA: TGTGCCAGCAGCTTAGAGCGGGGGGTTTCCTACAATGAGCAGTTCTTC. Translation: CASSLERGVSYNEQFF.

The chain has TRBV9 and TRBJ1-4; TRBD1 might be the D (5 bases). Germline V gene data show CDR1 as SGDLS and CDR2 as YYNGEE. CDR3 length: 15 amino acids. The ends were cut back, 0 bases at V and 6 bases at J, with 12 bases in the middle. The CDR3 DNA sequence: TGTGCCAGCAGCGTAGGCGGGACCAGGGATGAAAAACTGTTTTTT. It translates to CASSVGGTRDEKLFF.

V and J are TRBV9 and TRBJ2-7; TRBD1 matches at 12 bases. V was pared by 2 bases and J by 7 bases, with 4 bases of the junction left unmatched. Germline V CDR1 and CDR2: SGDLS, YYNGEE. The length of the CDR3 is 14 residues. CDR3 residues: CASSVGQGAVEQYF. Written as DNA, the CDR3 is TGTGCCAGCAGCGTGGGACAGGGGGCGGTTGAGCAGTACTTC.

The V gene is TRBV7-8, the J gene TRBJ2-7; 12 nucleotides agree with TRBD2. Germline loops: CDR1 SGHVS, CDR2 FQNEAQ. The CDR3 is made up of 18 amino acids. After removal of 5 bases from V and 4 bases from J, the junction contained 15 bases not matched to a gene. The CDR3 here is CASSLGLAGSGPPYEQYF. The CDR3 region has the DNA TGTGCCAGCAGCCTGGGACTAGCGGGCTCAGGACCCCCATACGAGCAGTACTTC.

The gene calls are TRBV5-1 and TRBJ1-1; 9 positions match TRBD1. CDR1 is SGHRS and CDR2 is YFSETQ in the germline V gene. The CDR3 contains 14 residues. The J segment lost 3 bases and the V segment lost 0 bases, leaving 0 bases of the junction unmatched. The CDR3 region is CASSLDRGHTEAFF. The CDR3 nucleotides are TGCGCCAGCAGCTTGGACAGGGGGCACACTGAAGCTTTCTTT.

This clone has only one observation. This chain connects TRBV6-1 to TRBJ2-3; a weak D match, TRBD1 (6 bases). Germline V gene data show CDR1 as MNHNS and CDR2 as SASEGT. V was cut by 10 bases and J by 2 bases, with 19 bases left in between. This CDR3 spans 15 amino acids. CDR3 protein: CAIVKGPGVTDTQYF. The CDR3 DNA sequence: TGTGCCATCGTGAAGGGGCCAGGGGTCACAGATACGCAGTATTTT.

This clone was seen a handful of times. The V and J genes are TRBV4-1 and TRBJ1-1; 8 nucleotides line up with TRBD1. Germline V gene data show CDR1 as MGHRA and CDR2 as YSYEKL. The CDR3 has 18 amino acids. V lost 1 base, J lost 4 bases, and 14 bases stayed unmatched. CDR3 in amino acids: CASSQGPPTGVRGTEAFF. The CDR3 nucleotides read TGCGCCAGCAGCCAAGGACCGCCGACAGGGGTGCGTGGCACTGAAGCTTTCTTT.

The chain has TRBV11-2 and TRBJ2-7, with TRBD1 identical over 9 bases. The V gene end was trimmed by 10 bases and the J gene end by 3 bases; junction bases not matched to a gene: 7. The CDR3 contains 13 residues. Germline loops: CDR1 SGHAT, CDR2 FQNNGV. CDR3 coding DNA: TGTGCCACCGGACAGGGGACACTCTACGAGCAGTACTTC. This gives the protein CATGQGTLYEQYF.

The chain employs TRBV10-3 and TRBJ2-2, with D perhaps TRBD2 (6 bases). This CDR3 has 13 residues. Germline V gives CDR1 ENHRY, CDR2 SYGVKD. Trimming removed 8 bases at V and 7 bases at J, with 14 bases between. CDR3 protein: CAIRGAGNGELFF. The CDR3 DNA reads as TGTGCCATCCGGGGTGCGGGGAACGGGGAGCTGTTTTTT.

This clone was detected only once. The gene calls are TRBV5-1 and TRBJ1-5, with no clear D. The V end lost 2 bases, the J end lost 2 bases, and 8 bases lay between the germline ends. This CDR3 is built from 14 residues. CDR1 and CDR2 from the germline V gene are SGHRS and YFSETQ. The CDR3 region has the DNA TGCGCCAGCAGCTTACGGGGAGGCAATCAGCCCCAGCATTTT. It codes for CASSLRGGNQPQHF. Supplemented by reference TRBV5-1 and TRBJ1-5, the full variable domain reads KAGVTQTPRYLIKTRGQQVTLSCSPISGHRSVSWYQQTPGQGLQFLFEYFSETQRNKGNFPGRFSGRQFSNSRSEMNVSTLELGDSALYLCASSLRGGNQPQHFGDGTRLSIL.

This chain uses TRBV27 with TRBJ2-1; 7 bases map to TRBD2. V gave up 5 bases and J gave up 4 bases; unmatched junction bases: 8. Germline V CDR1 and CDR2: MNHEY, SMNVEV (reference sequence). This CDR3 contains 15 residues. This chain's CDR3 is CASSPSGLRYNEQFF. CDR3 DNA: TGTGCCAGCAGTCCCTCGGGACTAAGATACAATGAGCAGTTCTTC.

The genes are TRBV5-4 and TRBJ2-2, with D maybe TRBD2 (7 bases). The CDR3 runs to 17 residues. CDR1 is SGHNT, CDR2 YYREEE, per germline (reference sequence). V was trimmed by 0 bases and J by 2 bases, leaving 14 bases between them. The DNA of the CDR3 is TGTGCCAGCAGCTTGGATGCGGGGGCCTCCAACACCGGGGAGCTGTTTTTT. Residues: CASSLDAGASNTGELFF.

The gene calls are TRBV10-3 and TRBJ2-7, with 8 bases that match TRBD1. V trimming: 11 bases; J trimming: 4 bases; junction bases outside the gene matches: 7. The germline gives CDR1 ENHRY, CDR2 SYGVKD. This CDR3 is 12 amino acids long. The CDR3 is CAVSTGAYEQYF. Here the CDR3 DNA reads TGTGCCGTATCGACAGGGGCGTACGAGCAGTACTTC.

The chain recombines TRBV6-5 with TRBJ2-1, with 10 bases that match TRBD2. This CDR3 spans 15 amino acids. With V trimmed by 7 bases and J by 9 bases, 12 bases remained unmatched. The V gene's germline CDR1 is MNHEY and CDR2 SVGAGI. The CDR3 DNA follows: TGTGCCAGCAACCGAGCGGGAGGGCTTTCGGGTGAGCAGTTCTTC. Protein sequence: CASNRAGGLSGEQFF.

The chain links TRBV2 to TRBJ2-7, with a possible D match to TRBD2 (7 bases). The V end was cut by 6 bases, the J end by 9 bases, with 18 bases between. The CDR3 length is 13 residues. The germline V gene encodes CDR1 SNHLY and CDR2 FYNNEI. The CDR3, as DNA: TGTGCCAGCAGGTACGAGGGGGGGCCGGTGCAGTACTTC. It specifies CASRYEGGPVQYF. Full variable domain (rest looked up from reference TRBV2 and TRBJ2-7): EPEVTQTPSHQVTQMGQEVILRCVPISNHLYFYWYRQILGQKVEFLVSFYNNEISEKSEIFDDQFSVERPDGSNFTLKIRSTKLEDSAMYFCASRYEGGPVQYFGPGTRLTVT.

This clone appeared a single time. The chain employs TRBV6-5 and TRBJ1-1; 7 bases are a match to TRBD1. The germline CDR1 and CDR2 sequences are MNHEY and SVGAGI. The CDR3 sequence is 13 residues long. CDR3 nucleotide sequence: TGTGCGGCCCGGGACAGCATGAACACTGAAGCTTTCTTT. Residues: CAARDSMNTEAFF.

This chain connects TRBV9 to TRBJ2-7; no clear D gene. The V and J ends lost 0 bases and 2 bases respectively, with 9 bases between them. Germline V gene sequence: CDR1 SGDLS, CDR2 YYNGEE. The CDR3 loop spans 14 amino acids. In DNA, the CDR3 is TGTGCCAGCAGCGTAGACCCAGGTCCCTACGAGCAGTACTTC. This codes for CASSVDPGPYEQYF.

The chain carries TRBV9 and TRBJ1-3; D not certain. This CDR3 comprises 14 residues. V was clipped by 0 bases and J by 0 bases, with 4 bases between them. Germline V gene data show CDR1 as SGDLS and CDR2 as YYNGEE. CDR3 DNA: TGTGCCAGCAGCGTAGCCTCCTCTGGAAACACCATATATTTT. Translating it yields CASSVASSGNTIYF. The full variable domain, completed using reference TRBV9 and TRBJ1-3, is DSGVTQTPKHLITATGQRVTLRCSPRSGDLSVYWYQQSLDQGLQFLIQYYNGEERAKGNILERFSAQQFPDLHSELNLSSLELGDSALYFCASSVASSGNTIYFGEGSWLTVV.

The chain carries TRBV19 and TRBJ2-5, with 7 bases identical to TRBD1. Trimming cost V 4 bases and J 3 bases; bases outside gene matches: 5. Germline V gene sequence: CDR1 LNHDA, CDR2 SQIVND (reference sequence). The CDR3 contains 14 residues. CDR3 nucleotide sequence: TGTGCCAGTAGTAGGCGTCAGGGGGAAGAGACCCAGTACTTC. It translates to CASSRRQGEETQYF.

This clone is a singleton in its sample. V gene TRBV12-5 combines with J gene TRBJ2-1, with TRBD1 identical over 11 bases. CDR3 length: 13 amino acids. Losses at the gene ends were 6 bases for V and 9 bases for J; bases not matched to a gene: 4. Germline V CDR1 and CDR2: LGHNT, FRNRAP. The CDR3 loop reads CASGGQGAIEQFF. CDR3 sequence (DNA): TGTGCTAGTGGCGGACAGGGGGCCATTGAGCAGTTCTTC.

The rearrangement links TRBV28 to TRBJ2-7; 8 positions agree with TRBD2. The CDR3 runs 17 residues. Germline V gene sequence: CDR1 MDHEN, CDR2 SYDVKM. With V trimmed by 3 bases and J by 2 bases, 12 bases remained unmatched. In DNA form, the CDR3 reads TGTGCCAGCAGTTTGGCCCTCGGAGCGGGAGAGACCTACGAGCAGTACTTC. Translation gives CASSLALGAGETYEQYF.

The chain links TRBV5-6 to TRBJ1-3; TRBD1 is a possible D gene (6 bases). Trimming pared 0 bases from V and 0 bases from J, leaving 10 bases between. CDR1 and CDR2 (germline): SGHDT, YYEEEE. This CDR3 contains 16 residues. CDR3 region: CASSLGTVSSGNTIYF. As DNA, the CDR3 is TGTGCCAGCAGCTTGGGGACAGTAAGCTCTGGAAACACCATATATTTT.